This paragraph reports one TCR beta chain. This sample stems from a study of control samples from healthy donors and cancer patients. Trimming shortened V by 4 bases and J by 5 bases, and 11 bases separated the two germline ends. The germline gives CDR1 LNHDA, CDR2 SQIVND (reference sequence). The CDR3 has 13 residues. TCRdb's copy holds only in-frame clones and misses some; the assay was immunoSEQ multiplex PCR. Here the sample spans about 180,000 clones, around 90% being singletons. This clonotype was obtained from a woman aged 45 to 65 in good health. Sequences were obtained from blood. The rearrangement uses TRBV19 and TRBJ1-1; tentative D call: TRBD1 (5 bases). CDR3: CASSTGLWTEAFF. In DNA form, the CDR3 reads TGTGCCAGTAGTACAGGGCTATGGACTGAAGCTTTCTTT.